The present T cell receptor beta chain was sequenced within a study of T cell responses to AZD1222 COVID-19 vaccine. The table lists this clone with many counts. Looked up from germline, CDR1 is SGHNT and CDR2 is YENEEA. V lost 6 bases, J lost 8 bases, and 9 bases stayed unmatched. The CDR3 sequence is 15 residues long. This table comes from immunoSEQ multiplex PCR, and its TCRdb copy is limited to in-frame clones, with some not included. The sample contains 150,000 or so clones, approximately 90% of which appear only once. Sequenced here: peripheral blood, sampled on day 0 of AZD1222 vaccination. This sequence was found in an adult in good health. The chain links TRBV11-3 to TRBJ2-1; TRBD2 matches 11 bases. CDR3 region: CASSRSGGAIYEQFF. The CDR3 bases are TGTGCCAGCAGTCGTAGCGGGGGGGCCATATATGAGCAGTTCTTC.